This record covers a single TCR beta chain. As yet, its antigen is unknown. The record originates from a study of long-term antiretroviral therapy in people with HIV. Sequencing relied on immunoSEQ assay v3.0, run at survey level. This table comes from immunoSEQ multiplex PCR, and its TCRdb copy is limited to in-frame clones, with some not included. The data show about 21,000 clones, approximately 80% seen once. Study-level results: Clones with expansion before ART led the repertoire at all time points.

The sequences come from unsorted PBMCs, collected 1.9 years after starting antiretroviral therapy. This receptor was obtained from a woman between 45 and 65 years old with HIV.

DNA for the CDR3: TGCAGCGCCAGGGATCTGAACACTGAAGCTTTCTTT. Its translation: CSARDLNTEAFF. This chain joins TRBV29-1 and TRBJ1-1, with TRBD1 as a possible D gene (5 bases). CDR1 and CDR2 from the germline V gene are SQVTM and ANQGSEA. Trimming removed 7 bases at V and 0 bases at J, with 9 bases between. This CDR3 has 12 residues. The full variable domain, rest sourced from reference TRBV29-1 and TRBJ1-1, is SAVISQKPSRDICQRGTSLTIQCQVDSQVTMMFWYRQQPGQSLTLIATANQGSEATYESGFVIDKFPISRPNLTFSTLTVSNMSPEDSSIYLCSARDLNTEAFFGQGTRLTVV.